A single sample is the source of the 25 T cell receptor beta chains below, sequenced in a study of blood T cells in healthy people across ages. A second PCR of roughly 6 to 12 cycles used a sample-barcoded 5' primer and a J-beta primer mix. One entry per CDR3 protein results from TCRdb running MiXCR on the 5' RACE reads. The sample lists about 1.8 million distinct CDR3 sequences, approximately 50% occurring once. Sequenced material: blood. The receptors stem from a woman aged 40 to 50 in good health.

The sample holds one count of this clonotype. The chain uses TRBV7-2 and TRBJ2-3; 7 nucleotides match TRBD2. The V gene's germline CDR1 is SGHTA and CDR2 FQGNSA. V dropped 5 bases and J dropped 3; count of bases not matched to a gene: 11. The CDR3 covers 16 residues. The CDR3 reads CASSPRGGERTDTQYF. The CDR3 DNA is TGTGCCAGCAGCCCCCGGGGAGGGGAGAGGACAGATACGCAGTATTTT.

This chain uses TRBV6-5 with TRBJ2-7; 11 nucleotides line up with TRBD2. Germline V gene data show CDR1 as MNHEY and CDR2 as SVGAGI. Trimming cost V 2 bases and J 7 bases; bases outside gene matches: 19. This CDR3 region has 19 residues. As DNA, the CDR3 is TGTGCCAGCAGTTACGGGATACCTGGTACTAGCGGGGGAGGGAATGAGCAGTACTTC. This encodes CASSYGIPGTSGGGNEQYF.

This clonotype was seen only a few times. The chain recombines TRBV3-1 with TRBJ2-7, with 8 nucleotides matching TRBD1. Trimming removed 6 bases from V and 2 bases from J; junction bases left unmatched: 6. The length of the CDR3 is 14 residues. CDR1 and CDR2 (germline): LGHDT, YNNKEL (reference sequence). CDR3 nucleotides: TGTGCCAGCAGGGACAGGGATGGGGCCTACGAGCAGTACTTC. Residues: CASRDRDGAYEQYF.

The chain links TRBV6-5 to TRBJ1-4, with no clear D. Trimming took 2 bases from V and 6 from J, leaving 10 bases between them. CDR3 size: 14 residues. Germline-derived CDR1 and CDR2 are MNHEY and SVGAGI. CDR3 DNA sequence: TGTGCCAGCAGTTACAGGGCATTTGATGAAAAACTGTTTTTT. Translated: CASSYRAFDEKLFF.

The CDR3 coding sequence is TGTGCCAGCAGCGTATCCGGGACAGGGGCGAATGGCTACACCTTC. Its protein product is CASSVSGTGANGYTF. This chain links TRBV9 with TRBJ1-2, with 10 bases fitting TRBD1. Losses at the gene ends were 1 base for V and 6 bases for J; bases not matched to a gene: 6. CDR1 and CDR2 (germline): SGDLS, YYNGEE. This CDR3 is built from 15 residues.

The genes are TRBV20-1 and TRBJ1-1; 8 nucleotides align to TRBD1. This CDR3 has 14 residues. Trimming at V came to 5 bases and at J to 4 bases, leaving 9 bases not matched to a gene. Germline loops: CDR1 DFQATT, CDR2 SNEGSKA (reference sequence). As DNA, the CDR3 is TGCAGTGCTTTGACCGGACAGGGCGGCACTGAAGCTTTCTTT. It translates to CSALTGQGGTEAFF.

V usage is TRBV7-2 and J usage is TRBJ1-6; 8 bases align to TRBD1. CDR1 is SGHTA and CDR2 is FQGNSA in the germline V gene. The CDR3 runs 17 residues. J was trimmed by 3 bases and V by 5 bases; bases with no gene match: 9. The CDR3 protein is CASSPPTGAVYNSPLHF. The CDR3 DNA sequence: TGTGCCAGCAGCCCTCCGACAGGGGCCGTCTATAATTCACCCCTCCACTTT.

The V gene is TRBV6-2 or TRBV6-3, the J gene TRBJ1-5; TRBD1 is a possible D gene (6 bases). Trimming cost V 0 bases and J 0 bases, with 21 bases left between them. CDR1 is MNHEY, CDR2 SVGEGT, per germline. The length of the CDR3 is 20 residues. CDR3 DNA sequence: TGTGCCAGCAGTTACTCTTATCCGGGGGCCAGTTCGTCTAGCAATCAGCCCCAGCATTTT. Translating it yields CASSYSYPGASSSSNQPQHF.

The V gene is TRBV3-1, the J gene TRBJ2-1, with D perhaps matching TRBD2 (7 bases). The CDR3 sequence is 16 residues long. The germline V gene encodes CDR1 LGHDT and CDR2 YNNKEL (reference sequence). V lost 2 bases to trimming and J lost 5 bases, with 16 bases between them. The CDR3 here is CASSQWAGDTHNEQFF. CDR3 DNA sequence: TGTGCCAGCAGCCAATGGGCGGGGGACACCCACAATGAGCAGTTCTTC.

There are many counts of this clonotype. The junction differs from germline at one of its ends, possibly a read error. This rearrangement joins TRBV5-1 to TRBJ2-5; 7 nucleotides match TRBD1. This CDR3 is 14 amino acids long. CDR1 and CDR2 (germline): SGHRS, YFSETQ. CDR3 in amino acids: CASSLAGTEETQYF. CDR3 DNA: TGTGCCAGCAGTTTAGCCGGGACAGAAGAGACCCAGTACTTC.

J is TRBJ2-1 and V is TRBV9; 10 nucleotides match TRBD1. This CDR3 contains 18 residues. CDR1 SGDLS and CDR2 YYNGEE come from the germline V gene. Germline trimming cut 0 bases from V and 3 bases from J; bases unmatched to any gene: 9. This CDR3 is CASSVGTGGVPLYNEQFF. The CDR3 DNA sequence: TGTGCCAGCAGCGTAGGGACAGGGGGTGTCCCACTCTACAATGAGCAGTTCTTC.

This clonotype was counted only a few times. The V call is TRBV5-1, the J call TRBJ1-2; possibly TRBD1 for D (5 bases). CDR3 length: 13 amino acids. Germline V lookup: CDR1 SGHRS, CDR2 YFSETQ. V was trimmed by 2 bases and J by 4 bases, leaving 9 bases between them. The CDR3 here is CASSFRDPYGYTF. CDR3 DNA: TGCGCCAGCAGCTTCAGGGACCCCTATGGCTACACCTTC.

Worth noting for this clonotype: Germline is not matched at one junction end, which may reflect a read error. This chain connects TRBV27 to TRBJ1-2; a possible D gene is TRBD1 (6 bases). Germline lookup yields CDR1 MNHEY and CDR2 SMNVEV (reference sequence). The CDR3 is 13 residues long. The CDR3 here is CASRSPVPGGYIF. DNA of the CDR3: TGTGCCAGCAGATCCCCGGTACCGGGGGGCTACATCTTC.

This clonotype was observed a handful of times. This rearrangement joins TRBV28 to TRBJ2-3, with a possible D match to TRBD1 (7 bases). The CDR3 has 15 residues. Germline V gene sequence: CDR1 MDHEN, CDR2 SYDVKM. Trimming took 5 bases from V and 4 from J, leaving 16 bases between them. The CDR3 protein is CASSTQGGPADTQYF. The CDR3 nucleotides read TGTGCCAGCAGTACCCAGGGGGGCCCTGCAGATACGCAGTATTTT. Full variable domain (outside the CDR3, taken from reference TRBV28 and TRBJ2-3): DVKVTQSSRYLVKRTGEKVFLECVQDMDHENMFWYRQDPGLGLRLIYFSYDVKMKEKGDIPEGYSVSREKKERFSLILESASTNQTSMYLCASSTQGGPADTQYFGPGTRLTVL.

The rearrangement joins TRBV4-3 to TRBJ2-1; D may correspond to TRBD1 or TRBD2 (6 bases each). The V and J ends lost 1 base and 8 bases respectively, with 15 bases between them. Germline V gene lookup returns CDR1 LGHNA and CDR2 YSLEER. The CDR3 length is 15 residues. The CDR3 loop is CASSQGGALSDEQFF. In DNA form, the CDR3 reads TGCGCCAGCAGCCAAGGGGGGGCGCTTTCTGATGAGCAGTTCTTC.

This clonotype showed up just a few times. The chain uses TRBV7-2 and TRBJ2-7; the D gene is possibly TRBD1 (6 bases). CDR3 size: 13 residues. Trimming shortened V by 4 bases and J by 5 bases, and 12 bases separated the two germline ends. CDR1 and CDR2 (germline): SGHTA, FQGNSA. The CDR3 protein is CASSSTGNHEQYF. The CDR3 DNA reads TGTGCCAGCAGCTCAACAGGGAACCACGAGCAGTACTTC.

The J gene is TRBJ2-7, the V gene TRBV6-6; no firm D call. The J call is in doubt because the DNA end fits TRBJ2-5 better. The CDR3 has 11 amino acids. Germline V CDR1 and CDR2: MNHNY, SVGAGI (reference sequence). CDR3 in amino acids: CASSCAQTQYF. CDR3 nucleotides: TGTGCCAGCAGTTGCGCTCAGACCCAGTACTTC.

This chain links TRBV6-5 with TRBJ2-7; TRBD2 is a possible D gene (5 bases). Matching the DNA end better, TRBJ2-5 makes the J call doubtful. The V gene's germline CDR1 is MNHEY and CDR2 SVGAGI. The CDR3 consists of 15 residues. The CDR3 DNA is TGTGCCAGCAGTTTGGGGAGAGGGATCGTGGAGACCCAGTACTTC. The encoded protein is CASSLGRGIVETQYF.

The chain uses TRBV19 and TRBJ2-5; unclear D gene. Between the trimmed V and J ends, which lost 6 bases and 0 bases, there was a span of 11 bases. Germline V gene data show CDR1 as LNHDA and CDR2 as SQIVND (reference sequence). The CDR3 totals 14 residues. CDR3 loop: CASRVDRYQETQYF. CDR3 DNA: TGTGCCAGTAGGGTGGACCGGTACCAAGAGACCCAGTACTTC.

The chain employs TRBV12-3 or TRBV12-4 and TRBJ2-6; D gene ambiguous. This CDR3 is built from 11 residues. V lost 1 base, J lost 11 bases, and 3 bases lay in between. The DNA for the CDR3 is TGTGCCAGCAGTTTAGAGGACGTCCTGACTTTC. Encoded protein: CASSLEDVLTF.

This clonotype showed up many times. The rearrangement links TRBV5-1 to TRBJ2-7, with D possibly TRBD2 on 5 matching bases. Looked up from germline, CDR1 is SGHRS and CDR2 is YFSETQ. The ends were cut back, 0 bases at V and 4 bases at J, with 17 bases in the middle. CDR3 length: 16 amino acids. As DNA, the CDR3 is TGCGCCAGCAGCTTGGAGCCCCGGACGGGGTATTACGAGCAGTACTTC. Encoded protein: CASSLEPRTGYYEQYF.

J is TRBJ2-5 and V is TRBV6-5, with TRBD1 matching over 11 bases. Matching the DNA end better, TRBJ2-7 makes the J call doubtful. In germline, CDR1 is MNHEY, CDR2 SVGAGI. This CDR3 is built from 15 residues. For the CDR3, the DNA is TGTGCCAGCAGCTCATGGACAGGGGGCGGTTACGAGCAGTACTTC. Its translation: CASSSWTGGGYEQYF.

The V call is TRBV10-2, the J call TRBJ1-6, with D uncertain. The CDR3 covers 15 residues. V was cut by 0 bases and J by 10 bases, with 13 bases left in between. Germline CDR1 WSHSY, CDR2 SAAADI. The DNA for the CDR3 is TGCGCCAGCAGTGAGTCGACTCCGAGTCAGTCACCCCTCCACTTT. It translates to CASSESTPSQSPLHF.

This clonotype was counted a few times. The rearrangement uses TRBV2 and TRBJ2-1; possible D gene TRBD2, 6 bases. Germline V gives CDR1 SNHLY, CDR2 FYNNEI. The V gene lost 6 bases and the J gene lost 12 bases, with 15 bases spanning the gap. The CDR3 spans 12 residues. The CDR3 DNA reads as TGTGCCAGCAGCCACGCGGGGTCCGGGCAGTTCTTC. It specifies CASSHAGSGQFF.

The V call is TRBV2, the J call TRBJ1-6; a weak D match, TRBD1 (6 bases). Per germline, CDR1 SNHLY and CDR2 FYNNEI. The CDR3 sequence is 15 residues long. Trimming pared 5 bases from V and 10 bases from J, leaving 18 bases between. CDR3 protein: CASSPTGGDKSPLHF. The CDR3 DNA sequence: TGTGCCAGCAGTCCCACCGGGGGGGACAAGTCACCCCTCCACTTT.